Given below is one T cell receptor beta chain in context. In the original analysis: The assay estimated nucleated cells by amplifying reference gene primers. Sequencing used immunoSEQ multiplex PCR; TCRdb keeps in-frame clones, though not all of them. V and J calls and clone size are as listed in that table; D and trimming were resolved from the DNA. The data contain about 230,000 clones, roughly 85% of them singletons. The CDR3 consists of 16 residues. The germline V gene encodes CDR1 MNHNY and CDR2 SVGAGI (reference sequence). Deletions cut 4 bases from V and 2 bases from J, with 14 bases between. This sample is part of a study of blood T cell repertoires in COVID-19. Study-wide context: Italy, Spain and the United States were the sources of the convalescent and acute COVID-19 samples. Sources were T cells, B-cell-depleted T cells, or PBMCs; the material itself was cDNA or gDNA.

The TCR comes from a woman aged 70 to 79 with active or convalescent COVID-19. The chain employs TRBV6-6 and TRBJ2-2; weak D call: TRBD2 (5 bases). Sequencing was carried out using peripheral blood. CDR3 loop: CASSSSGNVNTGELFF. CDR3 nucleotides: TGTGCCAGCAGTTCGTCGGGGAATGTAAACACCGGGGAGCTGTTTTTT.